Shown below are 22 T cell receptor beta chains from a single sample sequenced in a study of T cells in Graves' hyperthyroidism and ophthalmopathy. TCR beta CDR3 regions were amplified from RNA transcripts. A first-round RT-PCR of the TCR CDR3 used the HTBI primer set. One entry per CDR3 protein results from TCRdb running MiXCR on the multiplex PCR reads. The sample carries approximately 600,000 distinct CDR3 sequences, less than 25% recorded once. The sequenced sample was blood. These receptors originate from a young man with Graves' ophthalmopathy.

The chain uses TRBV20-1 and TRBJ2-5; 10 nucleotides match TRBD2. In germline, CDR1 is DFQATT, CDR2 SNEGSKA (reference sequence). The V segment lost 5 bases and the J segment 2 bases; nucleotides outside the gene matches: 2. The CDR3 loop spans 13 amino acids. Written as DNA, the CDR3 is TGCAGTGCTGAAGCGGGAGGGCAAGAGACCCAGTACTTC. This encodes CSAEAGGQETQYF.

The chain carries TRBV5-1 and TRBJ1-1, with D possibly TRBD1 on 5 matching bases. The CDR3 sequence is 15 residues long. Trimming stripped 0 bases from V and 1 base from J, with 10 bases between. Germline CDR1 is SGHRS and CDR2 is YFSETQ. CDR3 loop: CASSLGRDGNTEAFF. The CDR3 coding sequence is TGCGCCAGCAGCTTGGGTAGGGACGGGAACACTGAAGCTTTCTTT.

Comments on this clonotype: This may be a read error: a much more frequent sequence differs by one nucleotide. The genes are TRBV29-1 and TRBJ2-2; D is possibly TRBD2 (7 bases). The germline V gene has CDR1 SQVTM and CDR2 ANQGSEA. This CDR3 has 15 amino acids. V lost 7 bases to trimming and J lost 5 bases, with 20 bases between them. The chain's CDR3 is CSARWGGGETGELFF. CDR3 sequence (DNA): TGCAGCGCCCGATGGGGGGGCGGGGAGACCGGGGAGCTGTTTTTT.

This clonotype was seen more than once but under ten times. This chain links TRBV24-1 with TRBJ2-3, with 9 bases fitting TRBD1. CDR1 is KGHDR and CDR2 is SFDVKD in the germline V gene. Trimming took 5 bases from V and 7 from J; bases not matched to a gene: 12. This CDR3 spans 16 amino acids. The CDR3 loop reads CATSGSRDREQHTQYF. CDR3 nucleotide sequence: TGTGCCACCAGTGGGTCCCGGGACAGGGAGCAACATACGCAGTATTTT.

This clonotype occurred a few times. This sequence joins TRBV20-1 and TRBJ1-2; perhaps TRBD1 as D (5 bases). The germline V gene has CDR1 DFQATT and CDR2 SNEGSKA (reference sequence). The CDR3 has 16 residues. Deletions cut 2 bases from V and 5 bases from J, with 21 bases between. CDR3 DNA: TGCAGTGCTAGACAAAAGTCCGAGGACACGGGATATGGCTACACCTTC. Translation: CSARQKSEDTGYGYTF.

The sample holds a few counts of this clonotype. The gene calls are TRBV27 and TRBJ2-3; TRBD1 might be the D (6 bases). Looked up from germline, CDR1 is MNHEY and CDR2 is SMNVEV (reference sequence). The CDR3 extends over 14 amino acids. V gave up 2 bases and J gave up 6 bases, with 12 bases separating them. The CDR3 spells CASSLGGRSDTQYF. The CDR3 nucleotides are TGTGCCAGCAGTTTAGGGGGCAGGAGTGATACGCAGTATTTT.

The J gene is TRBJ1-5, the V gene TRBV12-3 or TRBV12-4; 7 nucleotides line up with TRBD1. The CDR3 is made up of 13 amino acids. Unmatched junction bases numbered 3, after V lost 6 bases and J lost 4 bases. CDR3 protein: CASRSRGNQPQHF. In DNA form, the CDR3 reads TGTGCCAGCAGGTCCAGGGGGAATCAGCCCCAGCATTTT.

This clonotype has at least ten counts. This chain joins TRBV11-2 and TRBJ2-7; D uncertain. V lost 1 base, J lost 0 bases, and 10 bases lay in between. The CDR3 spans 15 residues. Looked up from germline, CDR1 is SGHAT and CDR2 is FQNNGV. The CDR3 sequence is CASSLGGSHSYEQYF. In DNA, the CDR3 is TGTGCCAGCAGCTTAGGAGGTAGCCACTCCTACGAGCAGTACTTC.

This clonotype was seen a few times. The chain couples TRBV29-1 to TRBJ2-7, with 8 nucleotides matching TRBD1. This CDR3 contains 13 residues. CDR1 is SQVTM, CDR2 ANQGSEA, per germline. V gave up 2 bases and J gave up 3 bases; unmatched junction bases: 3. The CDR3 reads CSVEKTGGYEQYF. The CDR3 DNA reads as TGCAGCGTTGAAAAAACAGGGGGCTACGAGCAGTACTTC.

This clonotype was seen many times. This chain connects TRBV7-9 to TRBJ2-7, with 7 nucleotides matching TRBD2. The junction had 8 bases not matched to a gene; V was cut back by 8 bases and J by 7 bases. There are 12 residues in the CDR3. The germline V gene has CDR1 SEHNR and CDR2 FQNEAQ (reference sequence). CDR3 loop: CASQAGMGEQYF. The CDR3 DNA reads TGTGCCAGCCAAGCGGGAATGGGAGAGCAGTACTTC.

This clonotype has just a few counts. The V call is TRBV20-1, the J call TRBJ1-5; the match to TRBD1 covers 7 bases. Unmatched junction bases numbered 13, after V lost 4 bases and J lost 7 bases. The CDR3 sequence is 15 residues long. Looked up from germline, CDR1 is DFQATT and CDR2 is SNEGSKA (reference sequence). CDR3 sequence: CSATPVTGWGQPQHF. As DNA, the CDR3 is TGCAGTGCTACCCCAGTGACAGGGTGGGGGCAGCCCCAGCATTTT.

This clonotype was observed many times. J is TRBJ2-1 and V is TRBV20-1; TRBD1 might be the D (6 bases). V lost 4 bases, J lost 8 bases, and 15 bases lay in between. CDR1 and CDR2 (germline): DFQATT, SNEGSKA (reference sequence). This CDR3 region has 13 residues. The CDR3 DNA reads TGCAGTGCTAACCCTCTACAGGGCTATGAGCAGTTCTTC. Its translation is CSANPLQGYEQFF.

This chain links TRBV6-2 or TRBV6-3 with TRBJ2-7; possibly TRBD2 for D (5 bases). This CDR3 is 19 amino acids long. V lost 2 bases to trimming and J lost 3 bases, with 26 bases between them. The germline V gene encodes CDR1 MNHEY and CDR2 SVGEGT. The CDR3 nucleotides read TGTGCCAGCAGTTACCGGACCTGCCATCCGGGAAAAGCTTGCTACGAGCAGTACTTC. Its translation is CASSYRTCHPGKACYEQYF.

This clonotype was recorded a few times. This sequence joins TRBV7-3 and TRBJ2-5, with a tentative D call TRBD2 (6 bases). CDR1 is SGHTA and CDR2 is FQGTGA in the germline V gene. The length of the CDR3 is 13 residues. Between the trimmed V and J ends, which lost 4 bases and 4 bases, there was a span of 10 bases. CDR3 sequence reads: CASSWGEAETQYF. CDR3 sequence (DNA): TGTGCCAGCAGCTGGGGGGAGGCAGAGACCCAGTACTTC.

This clonotype was observed a few times. The chain couples TRBV4-1 to TRBJ2-3, with D possibly TRBD1 on 6 matching bases. CDR1 and CDR2 (germline): MGHRA, YSYEKL. The CDR3 totals 16 residues. The V end lost 1 base, the J end lost 0 bases, and 11 bases lay between the germline ends. The CDR3 protein is CASSQGDKHSTDTQYF. The CDR3 nucleotides are TGCGCCAGCAGCCAAGGGGACAAACATAGCACAGATACGCAGTATTTT.

This clonotype appeared a few times. V is TRBV6-1 and J is TRBJ2-7, with no clear D. The CDR3 has 14 residues. Between the trimmed V and J ends, which lost 6 bases and 0 bases, there was a span of 12 bases. Germline CDR1 MNHNS, CDR2 SASEGT. CDR3 sequence: CASRTLVSSYEQYF. The CDR3 region has the DNA TGTGCCAGCAGAACCCTAGTGAGCTCCTACGAGCAGTACTTC.

The sample holds many counts of this clonotype. The V and J genes are TRBV6-1 and TRBJ1-2, with no clear D. From germline, CDR1 is MNHNS and CDR2 SASEGT. Trimming cost V 6 bases and J 3 bases, with 14 bases left between them. This CDR3 is 14 amino acids long. The CDR3 sequence: CASRVRVLDYGYTF. CDR3 DNA: TGTGCCAGCAGAGTCCGGGTTCTGGACTATGGCTACACCTTC.

Only a few counts were recorded for this clonotype. The chain joins TRBV30 to TRBJ2-2; perhaps TRBD2 as D (6 bases). The CDR3 covers 12 residues. Per the germline V gene, CDR1 is GTSNPN and CDR2 is SVGIG (reference sequence). The CDR3 DNA reads as TGTGGGGGGGTTGGTGGAGCCGGGGAGCTGTTTTTT. This sequence encodes CGGVGGAGELFF.

This clonotype was observed a few times. V gene TRBV28 combines with J gene TRBJ1-1; TRBD1 agrees at 7 bases. V dropped 5 bases and J dropped 7; count of bases not matched to a gene: 13. The germline CDR1 and CDR2 sequences are MDHEN and SYDVKM. The CDR3 length is 15 residues. Written as DNA, the CDR3 is TGTGCCAGCAGTCTTTCCGGGACAGCGCCTTTTGAAGCTTTCTTT. It specifies CASSLSGTAPFEAFF.

This chain's CDR3 is CASSQPNTGRVKLFF. The CDR3 DNA follows: TGCGCCAGCAGCCAACCGAACACAGGGAGAGTAAAACTGTTTTTT. The chain employs TRBV4-3 and TRBJ1-4; a possible D gene is TRBD1 (6 bases). Germline V gives CDR1 LGHNA, CDR2 YSLEER. V was cut by 2 bases and J by 10 bases, with 17 bases left in between. This CDR3 contains 15 residues.

This chain connects TRBV15 to TRBJ2-7, with D uncertain. The V end lost 1 base, the J end lost 0 bases, and 10 bases lay between the germline ends. The length of the CDR3 is 15 residues. Germline lookup yields CDR1 LNHNV and CDR2 YYDKDF (reference sequence). CDR3 amino acids: CATSRGLGSSYEQYF. The CDR3, as DNA: TGTGCCACCAGCAGAGGGTTAGGCAGCTCCTACGAGCAGTACTTC.

In its sample, this clonotype was seen many times. The gene calls are TRBV3-1 and TRBJ1-2; D call uncertain. Germline assignment: CDR1 LGHDT and CDR2 YNNKEL (reference sequence). Trimming removed 4 bases from V and 0 bases from J, with 9 bases in between. CDR3 length: 14 amino acids. The CDR3 bases are TGTGCCAGCAGCCCCGGAGAGACTAACTATGGCTACACCTTC. Encoded protein: CASSPGETNYGYTF.